The source of this T cell receptor beta chain is a study of blood T cell repertoires in COVID-19. The wider study: The origin of the acute and convalescent COVID-19 samples was the United States, Italy and Spain.

Original processing notes: Estimates of nucleated cell counts were drawn from the amplification of reference gene primers. TCRdb's table, derived via immunoSEQ multiplex PCR, lists solely in-frame clones and lacks some. The V and J calls and clone size are taken from that table; D and trimming were inferred from the DNA. The sample gives 250,000 to 300,000 clones, about 91% of which show up once; 5.5% to 8.5% is in the top ten. Germline loops: CDR1 SNHLY, CDR2 FYNNEI. The V gene end was trimmed by 5 bases and the J gene end by 6 bases; junction bases not matched to a gene: 7. The CDR3 consists of 15 residues.

The gene calls are TRBV2 and TRBJ1-6; 7 positions agree with TRBD1. The specimen was peripheral blood. The clonotype comes from a woman between 25 and 40 years old who had recovered from COVID-19. CDR3 DNA sequence: TGTGCCAGCAGTTTCACAGGGGCATTTAATTCACCCCTCCACTTT. As protein: CASSFTGAFNSPLHF.